This is a list of T cell receptor beta chains from one sample in a study of blood T cell repertoires in COVID-19. Sequencing was performed with immunoSEQ multiplex PCR; in TCRdb, only in-frame clones are kept and a portion is missing. The table has some 230,000 clones, 82% seen once. The specimen sequenced was peripheral blood. The receptors derive from a woman of 80 years or more with COVID-19, enrolled during active disease. Each CDR3 is given without its conserved first and last residue. Each record gives: V gene, D gene, CDR3 protein. D genes are given only for firm matches.

>TRBV28|TRBD1
ASSLARDRAEKLF
>TRBV5-1|TRBD1
ASSLMPGTGGDEQF
>TRBV28|-
ASSLITDYGYT
>TRBV3-1/TRBV3-2|-
ASSPSRVAEAF
>TRBV28|-
ASSLVTGELF
>TRBV3-1/TRBV3-2|-
ASSLIGASAKNIQY
>TRBV10-3|TRBD2
AISTTGGTQY
>TRBV9|TRBD1
ASSVAQGTGWGNTIY
>TRBV5-8|TRBD1
ASSLARGTNNQPQH
>TRBV14|TRBD1
ASSPIGDRRSYEQY
>TRBV6-1|TRBD1
ASSDPDRGDTQY
>TRBV7-6|TRBD2
ASSAQVSGAGDTQY
>TRBV9|-
ASSPQGDLNTEAF
>TRBV6-2/TRBV6-3|-
ASSPGQSSSGELF
>TRBV9|TRBD1
ASSLGQGPLH
>TRBV30|-
AWGSRVFKTGELF
>TRBV5-1|-
ASSLGGQSSTDTQY
>TRBV28|-
ASSPDSLKAF
>TRBV3-1/TRBV3-2|TRBD2
ASSQKPRTSGGAYEQY
>TRBV4-1|TRBD1
ASSLLDRAMNTEAF
>TRBV5-1|TRBD2
ASSLRISGRTDTQY
>TRBV30|TRBD1
AWSADRGTNEKLF
>TRBV11-3|TRBD1
ASSFSGTGIQETQY
>TRBV30|-
AWQQAGNTIY
>TRBV15|TRBD1
ATSRAPGQGSSGELF
>TRBV10-3|-
AISPSGEKLF
>TRBV3-1/TRBV3-2|TRBD2
ASSQGTSGRAKNIQY
>TRBV7-8|TRBD1
ASSLLRQGEGQPQH
>TRBV3-1/TRBV3-2|-
ASSQSLTEAF